This T cell receptor (beta chain) was documented in a study of blood T cell repertoires in COVID-19. As for the study in general: T cells, B-cell-depleted T cells, or PBMCs provided the cDNA or gDNA that served as material.

The ends lost 6 bases at V and 10 bases at J; junction bases unmatched: 6. The germline V gene has CDR1 KGHSH and CDR2 LQKENI. The CDR3 length is 14 residues. One Seattle source followed patients from active infection through their disease course. Generated by immunoSEQ multiplex PCR, the TCRdb table keeps only in-frame clones and is missing some. The sample consists of hundreds of thousands of clones, approximately 88% of them appearing once. The genes are TRBV18 and TRBJ1-6; 10 bases match TRBD1. The sequenced sample was peripheral blood. The sequence was collected from a woman aged 45-65 years with COVID-19, enrolled during active disease. Written as DNA, the CDR3 is TGTGCCAGCTCCTCCGGGACAGGGGAATCACCCCTCCACTTT. This codes for CASSSGTGESPLHF.